This TCR beta chain was recovered during a study of blood T cells in healthy people across ages. The sample holds a few counts of this clonotype. Antigen: not known. Sample-barcoded 5' priming and a J-beta primer mix drove a second PCR of about 6 to 12 cycles. From the 5' RACE reads, TCRdb called clonotypes with MiXCR, one entry per CDR3 protein. The repertoire holds roughly 680,000 distinct CDR3 sequences, under 25% seen once, with under 4% in the top ten. CDR3 length equals 14 residues. General study results and limits: Long-lived donors had more naive CD4+ cells and higher diversity than aged donors.

The sequence derives from a man aged 70 or older in good health. Sequencing input: blood. The chain has TRBV21-1 and TRBJ2-1; TRBD2 was called by the table and not checked on the DNA. TRBV21-1 is listed as a pseudogene. The CDR3 here is CASNSAGQINEQFF. In DNA, the CDR3 is TGTGCCAGCAACTCAGCGGGGCAGATCAACGAGCAGTTCTTC.